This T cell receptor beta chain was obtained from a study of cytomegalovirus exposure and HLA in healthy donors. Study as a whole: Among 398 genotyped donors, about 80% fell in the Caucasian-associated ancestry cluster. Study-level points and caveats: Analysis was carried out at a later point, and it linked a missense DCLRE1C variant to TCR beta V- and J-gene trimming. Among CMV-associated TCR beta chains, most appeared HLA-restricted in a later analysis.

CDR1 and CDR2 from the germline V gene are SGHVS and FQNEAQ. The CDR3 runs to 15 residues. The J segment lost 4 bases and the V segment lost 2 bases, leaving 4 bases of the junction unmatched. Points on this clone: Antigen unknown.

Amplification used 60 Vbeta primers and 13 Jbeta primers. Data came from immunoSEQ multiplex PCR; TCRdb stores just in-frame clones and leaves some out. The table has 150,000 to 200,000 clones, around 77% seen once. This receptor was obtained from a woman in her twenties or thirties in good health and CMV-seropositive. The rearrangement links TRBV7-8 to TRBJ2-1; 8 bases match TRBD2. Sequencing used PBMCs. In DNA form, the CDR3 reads TGTGCCAGCAGCTTAAGCGGGGGCCAGTACAATGAGCAGTTCTTC. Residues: CASSLSGGQYNEQFF.